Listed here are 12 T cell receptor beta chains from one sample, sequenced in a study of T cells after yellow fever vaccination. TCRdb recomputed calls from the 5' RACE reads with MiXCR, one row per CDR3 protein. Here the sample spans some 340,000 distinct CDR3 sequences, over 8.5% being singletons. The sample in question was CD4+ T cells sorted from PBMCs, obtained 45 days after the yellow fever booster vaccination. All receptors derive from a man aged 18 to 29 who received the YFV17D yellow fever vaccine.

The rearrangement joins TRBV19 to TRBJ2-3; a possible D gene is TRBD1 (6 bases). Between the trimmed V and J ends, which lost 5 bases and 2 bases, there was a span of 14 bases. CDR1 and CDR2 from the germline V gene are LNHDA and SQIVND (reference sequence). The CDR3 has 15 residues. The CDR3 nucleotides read TGTGCCAGTAGTCGCCGACAGGTTCCCACAGATACGCAGTATTTT. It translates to CASSRRQVPTDTQYF.

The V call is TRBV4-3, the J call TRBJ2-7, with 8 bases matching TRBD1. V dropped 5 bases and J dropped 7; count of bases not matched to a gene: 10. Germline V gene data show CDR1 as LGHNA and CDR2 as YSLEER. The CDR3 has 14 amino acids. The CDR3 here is CASSNRQGTGEQYV. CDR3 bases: TGCGCCAGCAGCAACAGACAGGGGACAGGAGAGCAGTACGTC.

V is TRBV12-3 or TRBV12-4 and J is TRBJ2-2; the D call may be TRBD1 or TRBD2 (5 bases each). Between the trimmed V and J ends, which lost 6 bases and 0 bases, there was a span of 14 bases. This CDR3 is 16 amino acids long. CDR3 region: CASSLERGPNTGELFF. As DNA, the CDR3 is TGTGCCAGCAGCCTAGAGAGGGGACCGAACACCGGGGAGCTGTTTTTT.

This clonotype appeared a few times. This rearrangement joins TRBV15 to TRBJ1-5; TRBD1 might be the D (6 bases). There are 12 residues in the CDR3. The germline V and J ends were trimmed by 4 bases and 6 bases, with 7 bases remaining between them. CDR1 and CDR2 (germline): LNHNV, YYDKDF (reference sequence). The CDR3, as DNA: TGTGCCACCAGCAAACAGGGTCAGCCCCAGCATTTT. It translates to CATSKQGQPQHF.

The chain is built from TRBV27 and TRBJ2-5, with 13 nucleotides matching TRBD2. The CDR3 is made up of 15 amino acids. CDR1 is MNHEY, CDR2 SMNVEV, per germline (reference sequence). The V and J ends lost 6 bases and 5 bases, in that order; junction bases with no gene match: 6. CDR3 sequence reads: CASSALAGGLETQYF. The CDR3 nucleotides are TGTGCCAGCAGCGCACTAGCGGGGGGGCTGGAGACCCAGTACTTC.

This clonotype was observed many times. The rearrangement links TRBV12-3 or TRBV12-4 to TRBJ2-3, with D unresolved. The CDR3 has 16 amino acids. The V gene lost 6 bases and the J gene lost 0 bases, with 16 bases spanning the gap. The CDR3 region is CASSPPVSTSTDTQYF. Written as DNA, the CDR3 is TGTGCCAGCAGCCCCCCCGTCAGCACTAGCACAGATACGCAGTATTTT.

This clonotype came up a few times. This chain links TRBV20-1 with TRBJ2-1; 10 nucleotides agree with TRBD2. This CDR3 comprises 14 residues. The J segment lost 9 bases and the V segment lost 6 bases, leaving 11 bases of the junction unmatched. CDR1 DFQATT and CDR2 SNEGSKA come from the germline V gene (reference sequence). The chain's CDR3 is CSARKGAGGREQFF. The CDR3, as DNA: TGCAGTGCCAGAAAGGGAGCGGGGGGGCGTGAGCAGTTCTTC.

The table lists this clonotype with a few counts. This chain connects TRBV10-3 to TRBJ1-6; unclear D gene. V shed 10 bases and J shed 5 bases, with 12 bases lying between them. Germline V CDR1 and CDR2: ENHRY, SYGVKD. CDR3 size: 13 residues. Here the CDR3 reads CATQERDNSPLHF. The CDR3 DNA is TGTGCCACCCAGGAAAGGGATAATTCACCCCTCCACTTT.

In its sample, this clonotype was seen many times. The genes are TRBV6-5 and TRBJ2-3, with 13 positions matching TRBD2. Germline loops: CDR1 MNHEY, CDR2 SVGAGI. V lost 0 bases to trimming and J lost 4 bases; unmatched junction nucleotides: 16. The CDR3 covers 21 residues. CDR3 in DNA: TGTGCCAGCAGTTACTCCACCGGACTAGCGGGGGACATTTATGATCCAGATACGCAGTATTTT. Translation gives CASSYSTGLAGDIYDPDTQYF.

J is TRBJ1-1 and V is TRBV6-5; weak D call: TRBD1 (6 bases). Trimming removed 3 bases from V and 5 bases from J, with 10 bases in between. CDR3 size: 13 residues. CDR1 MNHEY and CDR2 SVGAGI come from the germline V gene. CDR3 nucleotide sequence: TGTGCCAGCAGTTATAACAGGGAAACTGAAGCTTTCTTT. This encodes CASSYNRETEAFF.

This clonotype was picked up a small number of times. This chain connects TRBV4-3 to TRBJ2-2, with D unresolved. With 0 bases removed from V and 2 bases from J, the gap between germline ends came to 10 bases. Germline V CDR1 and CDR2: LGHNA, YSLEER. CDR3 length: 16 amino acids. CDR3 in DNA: TGCGCCAGCAGCCAAGATATGACTCCTAACACCGGGGAGCTGTTTTTT. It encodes CASSQDMTPNTGELFF.

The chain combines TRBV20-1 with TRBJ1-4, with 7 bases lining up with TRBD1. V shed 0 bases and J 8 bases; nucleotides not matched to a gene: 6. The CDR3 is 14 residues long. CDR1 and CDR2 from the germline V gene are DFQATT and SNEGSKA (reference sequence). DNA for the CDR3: TGCAGTGCTAGAGATAACAGGGGTGGGGAAAAACTGTTTTTT. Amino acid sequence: CSARDNRGGEKLFF.